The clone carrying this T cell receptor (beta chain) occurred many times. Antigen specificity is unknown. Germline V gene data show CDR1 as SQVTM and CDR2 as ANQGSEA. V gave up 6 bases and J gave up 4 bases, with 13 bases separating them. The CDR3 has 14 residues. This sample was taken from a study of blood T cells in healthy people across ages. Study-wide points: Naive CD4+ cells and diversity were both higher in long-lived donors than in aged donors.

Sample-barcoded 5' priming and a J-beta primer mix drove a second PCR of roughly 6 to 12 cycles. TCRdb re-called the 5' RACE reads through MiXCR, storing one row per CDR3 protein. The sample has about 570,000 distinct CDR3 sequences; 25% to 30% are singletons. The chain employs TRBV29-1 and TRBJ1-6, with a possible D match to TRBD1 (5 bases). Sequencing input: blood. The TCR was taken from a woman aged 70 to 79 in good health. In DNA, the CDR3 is TGCAGCGTCCAGGGAGCGGATTATAATTCACCCCTCCACTTT. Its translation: CSVQGADYNSPLHF. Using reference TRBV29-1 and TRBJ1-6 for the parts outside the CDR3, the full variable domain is SAVISQKPSRDICQRGTSLTIQCQVDSQVTMMFWYRQQPGQSLTLIATANQGSEATYESGFVIDKFPISRPNLTFSTLTVSNMSPEDSSIYLCSVQGADYNSPLHFGNGTRLTVT.